This TCR beta chain was found in a study of siplizumab effects on memory and regulatory T cells. Notes on this clone: The target antigen is unknown.

The germline V gene encodes CDR1 MDHEN and CDR2 SYDVKM. The CDR3 has 13 residues. Trimming took 5 bases from V and 4 from J, leaving 11 bases between them. Study results and limitations: The Treg-derived share of mappable alloreactive CD4+ clones averaged roughly 64% with siplizumab and around 26% in controls. No naive or memory phenotype could be assigned to roughly 80-95% of proliferating clones.

The table came from immunoSEQ multiplex PCR; TCRdb's copy has only in-frame clones and leaves some out. Counted here are 70,000 to 100,000 clones, 96% occurring once; the ten biggest clones make up less than 0.035%. The chain has TRBV28 and TRBJ1-2; D remains ambiguous. This TCR was recovered from a human donor in good health. Sequenced: naive CD4+ T cells sorted from blood. CDR3 residues: CASSRNSFYGYTF. The CDR3 DNA sequence: TGTGCCAGCAGTCGCAACAGTTTCTATGGCTACACCTTC.